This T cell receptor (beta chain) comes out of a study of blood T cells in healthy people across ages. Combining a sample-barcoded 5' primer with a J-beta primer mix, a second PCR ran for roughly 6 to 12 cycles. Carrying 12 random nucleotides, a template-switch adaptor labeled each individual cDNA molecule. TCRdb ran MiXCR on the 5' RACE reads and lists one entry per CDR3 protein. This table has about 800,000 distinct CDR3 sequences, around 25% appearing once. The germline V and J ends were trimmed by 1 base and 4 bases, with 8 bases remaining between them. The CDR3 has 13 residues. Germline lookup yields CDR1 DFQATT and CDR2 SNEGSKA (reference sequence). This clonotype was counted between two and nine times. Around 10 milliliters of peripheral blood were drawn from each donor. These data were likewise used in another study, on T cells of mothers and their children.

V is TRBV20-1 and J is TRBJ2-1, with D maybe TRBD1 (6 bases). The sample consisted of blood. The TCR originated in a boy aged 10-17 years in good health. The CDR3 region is CSARGQVYNEQFF. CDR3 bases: TGCAGTGCTAGAGGACAGGTATACAATGAGCAGTTCTTC.